Included here is one T cell receptor (beta chain) sequence, with context. The data belong to a study of cytomegalovirus exposure and HLA in healthy donors. The data were produced by immunoSEQ multiplex PCR, yet TCRdb's version contains in-frame clones alone and is incomplete. The sample has around 190,000 clones; around 84% are singletons. CDR1 and CDR2 from the germline V gene are KGHSH and LQKENI. The V gene lost 5 bases and the J gene lost 4 bases, with 11 bases spanning the gap. There are 14 residues in the CDR3. The J gene is TRBJ2-2, the V gene TRBV18; perhaps TRBD2 as D (5 bases). This sequence was found in a man in his late teens or twenties in good health and CMV-seropositive. Sequencing used PBMCs. CDR3 in DNA: TGTGCCAGCTCATCTATGGGGAGCACCGGGGAGCTGTTTTTT. Its protein product is CASSSMGSTGELFF.